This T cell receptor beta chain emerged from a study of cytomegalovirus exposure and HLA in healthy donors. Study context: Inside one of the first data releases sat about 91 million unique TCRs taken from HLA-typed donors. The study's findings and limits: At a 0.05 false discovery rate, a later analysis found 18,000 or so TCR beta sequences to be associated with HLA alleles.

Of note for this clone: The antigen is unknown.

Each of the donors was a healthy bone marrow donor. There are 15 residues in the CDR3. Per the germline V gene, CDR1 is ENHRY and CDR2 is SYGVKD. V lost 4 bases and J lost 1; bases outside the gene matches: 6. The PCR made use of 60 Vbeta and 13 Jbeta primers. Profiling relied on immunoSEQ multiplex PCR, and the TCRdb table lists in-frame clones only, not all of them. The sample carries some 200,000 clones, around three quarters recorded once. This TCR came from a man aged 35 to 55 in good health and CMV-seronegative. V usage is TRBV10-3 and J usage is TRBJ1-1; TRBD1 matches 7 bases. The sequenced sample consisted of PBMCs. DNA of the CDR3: TGTGCCATCAGTGTTGACAGGGTGAAGAACACTGAAGCTTTCTTT. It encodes CAISVDRVKNTEAFF.